The clone carrying this T cell receptor (beta chain) appeared once. With iRepertoire HTBI primers and Arm-PCR of CDR3 regions, TCR beta libraries were built. TCRdb analysed the multiplex PCR reads with MiXCR anew, one entry per CDR3 protein. Of just over 600,000 distinct CDR3 sequences detected, 15% to 20% appear once; the ten largest clones hold about 17%. Indicated time point: newly diagnosed GD, antithyroid drugs for less than 3 months. TCR sequences were obtained from RNA taken from PBMCs. The sample belongs to a study of regulatory T cells in long-lasting Graves disease. The same specimen was also included in a second study, on T cells in Graves' hyperthyroidism and ophthalmopathy. That source notes: The HTBI set primed first-round TCR CDR3 RT-PCR.

The starting material was peripheral blood mononuclear cells (PBMCs), obtained at new diagnosis, from a patient treated with antithyroid drugs. The receptor comes from a woman in her twenties or thirties with Graves disease.

Here the CDR3 DNA reads TGTGCCAGCTCACCAGAAGTGAACACCGGGGAGCTGTTTTTT. Amino acids: CASSPEVNTGELFF. The chain couples TRBV18 to TRBJ2-2; no definite D call. The germline V gene encodes CDR1 KGHSH and CDR2 LQKENI. Trimming took 2 bases from V and 1 from J, leaving 5 bases between them. This CDR3 is built from 14 residues. The full variable domain, in which reference TRBV18 and TRBJ2-2 provide the parts outside the CDR3, is NAGVMQNPRHLVRRRGQEARLRCSPMKGHSHVYWYRQLPEEGLKFMVYLQKENIIDESGMPKERFSAEFPKEGPSILRIQQVVRGDSAAYFCASSPEVNTGELFFGEGSRLTVL.